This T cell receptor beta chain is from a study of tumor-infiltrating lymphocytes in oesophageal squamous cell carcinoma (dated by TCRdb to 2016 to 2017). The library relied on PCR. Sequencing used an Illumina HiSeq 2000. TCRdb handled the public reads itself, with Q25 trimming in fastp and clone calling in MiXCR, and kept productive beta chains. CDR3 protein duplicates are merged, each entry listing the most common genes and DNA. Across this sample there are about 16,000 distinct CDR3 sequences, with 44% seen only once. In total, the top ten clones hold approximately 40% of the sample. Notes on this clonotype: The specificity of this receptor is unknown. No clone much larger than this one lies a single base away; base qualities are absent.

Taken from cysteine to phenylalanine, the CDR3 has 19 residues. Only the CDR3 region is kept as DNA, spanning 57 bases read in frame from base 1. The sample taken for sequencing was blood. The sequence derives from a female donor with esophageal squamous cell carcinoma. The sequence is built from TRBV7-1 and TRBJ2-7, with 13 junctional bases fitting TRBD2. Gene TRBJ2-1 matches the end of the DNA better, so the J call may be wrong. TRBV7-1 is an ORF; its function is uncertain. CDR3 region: CASRKGLAGTMSSYNEQFF. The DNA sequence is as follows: TGTGCCAGCAGAAAGGGACTAGCGGGAACTATGAGCTCCTACAATGAGCAGTTCTTC.